This T cell receptor (beta chain) stems from a study of blood T cell repertoires in COVID-19. Germline-derived CDR1 and CDR2 are LNHNV and YYDKDF (reference sequence). V was clipped by 1 base and J by 7 bases, with 17 bases between them. CDR3 length: 15 residues. This clone was observed a few times. Assay used: immunoSEQ multiplex PCR; TCRdb lists only in-frame clones, some missing. The sample includes about 180,000 clones, roughly 85% seen only once; the top ten take approximately 26%. This sequence was found in an older woman with acute or convalescent COVID-19. The gene calls are TRBV15 and TRBJ2-7, with TRBD2 as a possible D gene (6 bases). Sample: peripheral blood. DNA of the CDR3: TGTGCCACCAGCAGAGGGTTTACTCGACGGGGGGAGCAGTACTTC. It is translated as CATSRGFTRRGEQYF.